This entry lists 18 T cell receptor beta chains sequenced from one sample in a study of cytomegalovirus exposure and HLA in healthy donors (dated by TCRdb to about 2017). Library generation was performed with the immunoSEQ multiplex PCR assay. A mixture of 60 forward primers for TCR Vbeta segments and 13 reverse primers for TCR Jbeta segments was used in the multiplex PCR. Held by TCRdb, this immuneACCESS table contains in-frame sequences only and omits some clones. Under half of the omission traces to an unresolved V gene where checked; the cause of the rest is unknown. The sample table records approximately 200,000 clones; 70% to 85% of these occur just once. The ten most abundant clones make up about 0.1% of the sample. The sample taken for sequencing was PBMCs. The receptors derive from a boy aged 2 to 10 in good health and CMV-seronegative.

This rearrangement joins TRBV5-1 to TRBJ2-7, with a possible D match to TRBD1 (6 bases). Trimming cost V 4 bases and J 1 base, with 12 bases left between them. CDR1 and CDR2 (germline): SGHRS, YFSETQ. The CDR3 covers 14 residues. The CDR3 nucleotides read TGCGCCAGCAGCCCCGGACAGCTATCCTACGAGCAGTACTTC. Amino acids: CASSPGQLSYEQYF.

The J gene is TRBJ2-5, the V gene TRBV14; TRBD1 matches 11 bases. The length of the CDR3 is 16 residues. Germline CDR1 SGHDN, CDR2 FVKESK. The ends lost 4 bases at V and 2 bases at J; junction bases unmatched: 6. The CDR3 nucleotides read TGTGCCAGCAGCCTCTACGGGACAGGGGGACAAGAGACCCAGTACTTC. Encoded protein: CASSLYGTGGQETQYF.

CDR3 amino acids: CASTPRWTNTGELFF. CDR3 in DNA: TGTGCCAGTACCCCCAGGTGGACGAACACCGGGGAGCTGTTTTTT. The gene calls are TRBV19 and TRBJ2-2; no reliable D call. The V gene's germline CDR1 is LNHDA and CDR2 SQIVND (reference sequence). Deletions cut 7 bases from V and 0 bases from J, with 12 bases between. The CDR3 runs to 15 residues.

The CDR3 DNA follows: TGTGCCAGCAGAGGAGGGGCGGAATCAACCTACGAGCAGTACTTC. It specifies CASRGGAESTYEQYF. V usage is TRBV7-9 and J usage is TRBJ2-7, with D perhaps TRBD2 (6 bases). The CDR3 is 15 amino acids. Trimming cost V 6 bases and J 2 bases, with 17 bases left between them. Germline lookup yields CDR1 SEHNR and CDR2 FQNEAQ (reference sequence).

V gene TRBV10-2 combines with J gene TRBJ2-3; D is possibly TRBD2 (6 bases). The germline V gene encodes CDR1 WSHSY and CDR2 SAAADI. V was clipped by 5 bases and J by 4 bases, with 7 bases between them. The CDR3 has 12 amino acids. This CDR3 is CASSTSPDTQYF. The CDR3, as DNA: TGCGCCAGCAGTACTAGCCCAGATACGCAGTATTTT.

This sequence joins TRBV19 and TRBJ1-3; TRBD1 aligns across 7 bases. V was clipped by 7 bases and J by 7 bases; unmatched bases: 16. In germline, CDR1 is LNHDA, CDR2 SQIVND (reference sequence). This CDR3 has 16 residues. The CDR3 protein is CASNTPNGARGNTIYF. The CDR3, as DNA: TGTGCCAGTAACACCCCGAACGGAGCCAGGGGGAACACCATATATTTT.

This chain joins TRBV2 and TRBJ2-3; the match to TRBD2 covers 8 bases. The CDR3 length is 16 residues. The V and J ends lost 5 bases and 0 bases, in that order; junction bases with no gene match: 7. Looked up from germline, CDR1 is SNHLY and CDR2 is FYNNEI. CDR3 amino acids: CASSFTGGGSTDTQYF. The CDR3 DNA is TGTGCCAGCAGTTTTACCGGGGGGGGGAGCACAGATACGCAGTATTTT. The full variable domain, with the rest looked up from reference TRBV2 and TRBJ2-3, is EPEVTQTPSHQVTQMGQEVILRCVPISNHLYFYWYRQILGQKVEFLVSFYNNEISEKSEIFDDQFSVERPDGSNFTLKIRSTKLEDSAMYFCASSFTGGGSTDTQYFGPGTRLTVL.

The CDR3 DNA sequence: TGTGCCTGGTCCAGGGGCTACAATGAGCAGTTCTTC. It encodes CAWSRGYNEQFF. The chain combines TRBV30 with TRBJ2-1; D is possibly TRBD1 (6 bases). There are 12 residues in the CDR3. V gave up 5 bases and J gave up 3 bases, with 8 bases separating them. Looked up from germline, CDR1 is GTSNPN and CDR2 is SVGIG (reference sequence).

This sequence joins TRBV6-1 and TRBJ2-3; TRBD2 might be the D (6 bases). With 1 base removed from V and 7 bases from J, the gap between germline ends came to 9 bases. Germline CDR1 reads MNHNS; CDR2 reads SASEGT. There are 13 residues in the CDR3. CDR3 amino acids: CASSEGGRNTQYF. CDR3 sequence (DNA): TGTGCCAGCAGTGAAGGGGGGAGGAATACGCAGTATTTT.

This chain uses TRBV7-2 with TRBJ2-7, with a weak D call TRBD1 (5 bases). Germline CDR1 SGHTA, CDR2 FQGNSA. The CDR3 totals 13 residues. V lost 5 bases to trimming and J lost 2 bases, with 10 bases between them. Written as DNA, the CDR3 is TGTGCCAGCAGCCCAGGGCCCGCCTACGAGCAGTACTTC. Its translation is CASSPGPAYEQYF.

The rearrangement links TRBV2 to TRBJ2-2; TRBD1 matches 11 bases. The germline V gene encodes CDR1 SNHLY and CDR2 FYNNEI. The V and J ends lost 1 base and 8 bases, in that order; junction bases with no gene match: 3. CDR3 length: 15 residues. The CDR3 sequence: CASSEVGQGAGELFF. CDR3 DNA: TGTGCCAGCAGTGAAGTAGGACAGGGGGCTGGGGAGCTGTTTTTT.

The V gene is TRBV10-2, the J gene TRBJ1-3; TRBD1 might be the D (6 bases). Germline values: CDR1 WSHSY, CDR2 SAAADI. This CDR3 spans 16 amino acids. The V and J ends lost 6 bases and 4 bases respectively, with 19 bases between them. The DNA of the CDR3 is TGCGCCAGCAGGGAGACAGGAAAACGGTACGGAAACACCATATATTTT. It translates to CASRETGKRYGNTIYF.

The chain employs TRBV2 and TRBJ1-5; tentatively, D is TRBD1 (6 bases). The germline CDR1 and CDR2 sequences are SNHLY and FYNNEI. The CDR3 contains 15 residues. V shed 4 bases and J shed 0 bases, with 10 bases lying between them. CDR3 loop: CASSGQGPSNQPQHF. CDR3 bases: TGTGCCAGCAGTGGGCAGGGGCCTAGCAATCAGCCCCAGCATTTT.

The chain recombines TRBV11-2 with TRBJ2-3; TRBD2 matches at 10 bases. Losses at the gene ends were 5 bases for V and 6 bases for J; bases not matched to a gene: 8. Germline V gene data show CDR1 as SGHAT and CDR2 as FQNNGV. This CDR3 comprises 15 residues. The CDR3 here is CASSPQRGGRDTQYF. The CDR3 DNA reads TGTGCCAGCAGCCCACAGCGGGGGGGCAGGGATACGCAGTATTTT.

The chain carries TRBV20-1 and TRBJ2-5; D is undetermined. The CDR3 is made up of 11 amino acids. Trimming took 6 bases from V and 5 from J, leaving 10 bases between them. Germline CDR1 DFQATT, CDR2 SNEGSKA (reference sequence). Here the CDR3 DNA reads TGCAGTGCCAAAAGAGAGGAGACCCAGTACTTC. It encodes CSAKREETQYF.

This rearrangement joins TRBV7-2 to TRBJ1-1, with 7 positions matching TRBD1. Germline CDR1 is SGHTA and CDR2 is FQGNSA. After removal of 1 base from V and 4 bases from J, the junction contained 3 bases not matched to a gene. The CDR3 runs 14 residues. The CDR3 loop reads CASSLGTGATEAFF. Written as DNA, the CDR3 is TGTGCCAGCAGCTTAGGCACAGGGGCCACTGAAGCTTTCTTT.

The genes are TRBV6-5 and TRBJ1-1, with a possible D match to TRBD1 (5 bases). The V end lost 0 bases, the J end lost 3 bases, and 14 bases lay between the germline ends. CDR1 is MNHEY, CDR2 SVGAGI, per germline. This CDR3 comprises 16 residues. Here the CDR3 DNA reads TGTGCCAGCAGTTACTCGAGACGCAGGGCGGACACTGAAGCTTTCTTT. Translated, it gives CASSYSRRRADTEAFF.

The chain employs TRBV5-3 and TRBJ1-1, with D tentatively TRBD1 (5 bases). TRBV5-3 is marked as an open reading frame, function uncertain. V lost 4 bases, J lost 5 bases, and 21 bases lay in between. The CDR3 extends over 16 amino acids. The CDR3 sequence is CARSLLKWGGKTEAFF. The CDR3 nucleotides read TGTGCCAGAAGCCTGCTTAAATGGGGGGGAAAAACTGAAGCTTTCTTT.